The 9 T cell receptor beta chains given below trace back to one sample, sequenced in a study of T cells in tumors after PD-1 blockade. The table came from immunoSEQ multiplex PCR; TCRdb's copy has only in-frame clones and leaves some out. The sample lists about 13,000 clones; around 57% were seen once. This sample comprised tumor tissue, obtained before anti-PD-1 treatment. The receptors were sampled from a human donor with cutaneous squamous cell carcinoma.

This rearrangement joins TRBV18 to TRBJ1-1; no clear D gene. Trimming stripped 3 bases from V and 4 bases from J, with 15 bases between. The CDR3 contains 15 residues. Germline CDR1 is KGHSH and CDR2 is LQKENI. CDR3 sequence (DNA): TGTGCCAGCTCACCGAAGGACGCCGCCCCCACTGAAGCTTTCTTT. Translation: CASSPKDAAPTEAFF.

The V call is TRBV2, the J call TRBJ2-3, with a possible D match to TRBD2 (5 bases). Between the trimmed V and J ends, which lost 2 bases and 8 bases, there was a span of 11 bases. This CDR3 contains 13 residues. The V gene's germline CDR1 is SNHLY and CDR2 FYNNEI. The CDR3 loop is CASSERTEGTQYF. The CDR3 DNA reads TGTGCCAGCAGTGAAAGGACCGAGGGTACGCAGTATTTT. Looking up the rest from reference TRBV2 and TRBJ2-3 gives the full variable domain: EPEVTQTPSHQVTQMGQEVILRCVPISNHLYFYWYRQILGQKVEFLVSFYNNEISEKSEIFDDQFSVERPDGSNFTLKIRSTKLEDSAMYFCASSERTEGTQYFGPGTRLTVL.

This clone has only a few counts. The chain couples TRBV20-1 to TRBJ1-4; D remains ambiguous. Trimming took off 3 bases at V and 1 base at J, with 15 bases between the two ends. CDR3 length: 16 amino acids. CDR1 and CDR2 (germline): DFQATT, SNEGSKA (reference sequence). The CDR3 reads CSASDPGRKTNEKLFF. DNA of the CDR3: TGCAGTGCTAGTGACCCTGGACGGAAAACTAATGAAAAACTGTTTTTT.

The chain employs TRBV24-1 and TRBJ2-2, with TRBD2 identical over 7 bases. CDR1 is KGHDR, CDR2 SFDVKD, per germline. This CDR3 is 16 amino acids long. V lost 8 bases and J lost 1; bases outside the gene matches: 9. Here the CDR3 DNA reads TGTGCCACCATGTGGCCTAGCGGACTGAACACCGGGGAGCTGTTTTTT. Its translation is CATMWPSGLNTGELFF.

V gene TRBV7-9 combines with J gene TRBJ1-3; TRBD1 matches 7 bases. This CDR3 is 17 amino acids long. CDR1 is SEHNR, CDR2 FQNEAQ, per germline (reference sequence). Germline trimming cut 5 bases from V and 0 bases from J; bases unmatched to any gene: 10. In DNA, the CDR3 is TGTGCCAGCAGCCCCACCGGGACAGACCGCTCTGGAAACACCATATATTTT. The encoded protein is CASSPTGTDRSGNTIYF.

This chain joins TRBV27 and TRBJ1-5; D gene uncertain. The CDR3 is 15 amino acids. Per the germline V gene, CDR1 is MNHEY and CDR2 is SMNVEV (reference sequence). V was shortened by 6 bases and J by 0 bases, with 12 bases between the two germline ends. CDR3: CASRVWASSNQPQHF. The CDR3 nucleotides read TGTGCCAGCAGAGTTTGGGCGTCTAGCAATCAGCCCCAGCATTTT.

V gene TRBV29-1 combines with J gene TRBJ2-3; D perhaps matches TRBD2 (5 bases). The CDR3 is 15 residues long. The V gene's germline CDR1 is SQVTM and CDR2 ANQGSEA. Trimming took 4 bases from V and 0 from J, leaving 14 bases between them. The CDR3 nucleotides are TGCAGCGTTGGATTAGGCGGGTCTAGCACAGATACGCAGTATTTT. Translated: CSVGLGGSSTDTQYF.

The V call is TRBV3-1 (or the pseudogene TRBV3-2), the J call TRBJ2-1; D is unresolved. CDR1 is LGHDT and CDR2 is YNNKEL in the germline V gene (reference sequence). CDR3 length equals 12 residues. V lost 3 bases and J lost 10, with 10 bases in between. CDR3 sequence (DNA): TGTGCCAGCAGCCAGGGTAGCTGGGAGCAGTTCTTC. Translated: CASSQGSWEQFF.

V and J are TRBV5-1 and TRBJ2-1; tentatively, D is TRBD2 (6 bases). V lost 4 bases, J lost 1 base, and 15 bases lay in between. Germline CDR1 is SGHRS and CDR2 is YFSETQ. CDR3 length: 16 amino acids. The CDR3 sequence: CASSRSGTPSYNEQFF. The CDR3 DNA sequence: TGCGCCAGCAGCCGATCCGGGACTCCGTCCTACAATGAGCAGTTCTTC.